The 5 T cell receptor beta chains reported below all come from one sample, sequenced in a study of T cells in Graves' hyperthyroidism and ophthalmopathy. TCR beta CDR3 sequences were amplified from RNA transcripts. First-round RT-PCR with HTBI primers amplified the TCR CDR3 region. Using its own MiXCR run on the multiplex PCR reads, TCRdb lists one record per CDR3 protein. This repertoire shows approximately 520,000 distinct CDR3 sequences, about 20% found once; its top ten account for around 27%. The sample was blood. Receptors were obtained from a young man with Graves' hyperthyroidism.

The chain combines TRBV6-1 with TRBJ2-7; D is ambiguous. CDR3 length: 15 residues. The germline gives CDR1 MNHNS, CDR2 SASEGT. Trimming shortened V by 0 bases and J by 1 base, and 10 bases separated the two germline ends. DNA for the CDR3: TGTGCCAGCAGTGAAGCGTACGGTCTATCCTACGAGCAGTACTTC. Its translation is CASSEAYGLSYEQYF.

Points on this clonotype: This may stem from a read error, because a much larger clone lies one nucleotide away. This CDR3 fails to terminate in the conserved phenylalanine or tryptophan, so it likely reflects a read error. The genes are TRBV12-3 or TRBV12-4 and TRBJ1-5; no clear D gene. The CDR3 spans 14 residues. Trimming stripped 5 bases from V and 4 bases from J, with 12 bases between. CDR3 coding DNA: TGTGCCAGCAGTCCGGGTCTTGCTAATCAGCCCCAGCATGTT. It encodes CASSPGLANQPQHV.

The gene calls are TRBV11-2 and TRBJ2-2; weak D call: TRBD2 (7 bases). V dropped 1 base and J dropped 4 bases, with 13 bases sitting between them. The germline V gene has CDR1 SGHAT and CDR2 FQNNGV. This CDR3 is built from 16 residues. This CDR3 is CASSLVTGRGTGELFF. For the CDR3, the DNA is TGTGCCAGCAGCTTAGTAACAGGGAGGGGCACCGGGGAGCTGTTTTTT.

There are many counts of this clonotype. The chain employs TRBV7-8 and TRBJ2-7; the D gene is possibly TRBD1 (6 bases). The length of the CDR3 is 14 residues. Per germline, CDR1 SGHVS and CDR2 FQNEAQ. V was shortened by 1 base and J by 3 bases, with 10 bases between the two germline ends. The CDR3 DNA reads as TGTGCCAGCAGCTTAGTTGAAGGGGGCTACGAGCAGTACTTC. Its translation: CASSLVEGGYEQYF. Filled out from reference TRBV7-8 and TRBJ2-7, the complete variable domain reads GAGVSQSPRYKVAKRGQDVALRCDPISGHVSLFWYQQALGQGPEFLTYFQNEAQLDKSGLPSDRFFAERPEGSVSTLKIQRTQQEDSAVYLCASSLVEGGYEQYFGPGTRLTVT.

This clonotype was seen ten or more times. The rearrangement uses TRBV27 and TRBJ2-4; 7 bases are shared with TRBD1. From germline, CDR1 is MNHEY and CDR2 SMNVEV (reference sequence). The CDR3 consists of 13 residues. Trimming at V came to 5 bases and at J to 5 bases, leaving 3 bases not matched to a gene. CDR3 residues: CASSRQGENIQYF. CDR3 nucleotide sequence: TGTGCCAGCAGTAGACAGGGTGAAAACATTCAGTACTTC.